The source of this TCR beta chain is a study of human T cells and chemical hapten exposure. On the study more broadly: Alopecia areata, totalis or universalis was found in mostly female patients. Study-wide findings and caveats: There was no change with DPC sensitization in TCRs above 1 in 1000 frequency.

Time point specified: patch test 1, 2 weeks after DPC sensitization. The sample's treatment: therapeutic diphenylcyclopropenone sensitization with weekly scalp DPC. Germline assignment: CDR1 LGHNA and CDR2 YSLEER. The V and J ends lost 1 base and 0 bases, in that order; junction bases with no gene match: 7. The CDR3 spans 19 residues. TCRdb used MiXCR to reprocess the RACE reads, holding one entry per CDR3 protein. The table includes 340,000 or so distinct CDR3 sequences, roughly 6.9% detected once. Note on this clonotype: The antigen is undetermined.

The TCR comes from a woman younger than 35 with alopecia areata. Some clones in this sample may be carry-over from other donors' samples. The chain recombines TRBV4-3 with TRBJ2-2, with 11 bases matching TRBD2. The starting material was whole blood, obtained in connection with sensitization to the hapten diphenylcyclopropenone (DPC). The CDR3 is CASSQAGLAELANTGELFF. DNA for the CDR3: TGCGCCAGCAGCCAAGCGGGACTAGCGGAACTCGCGAACACCGGGGAGCTGTTTTTT.